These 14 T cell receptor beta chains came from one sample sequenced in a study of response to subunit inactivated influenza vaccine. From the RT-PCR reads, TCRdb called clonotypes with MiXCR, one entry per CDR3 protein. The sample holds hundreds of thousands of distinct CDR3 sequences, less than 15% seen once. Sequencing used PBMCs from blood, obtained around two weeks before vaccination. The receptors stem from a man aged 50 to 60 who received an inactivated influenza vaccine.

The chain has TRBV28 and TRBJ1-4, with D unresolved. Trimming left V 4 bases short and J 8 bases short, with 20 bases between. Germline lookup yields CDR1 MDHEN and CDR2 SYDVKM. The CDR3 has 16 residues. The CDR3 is CASSSPGEGGREKLFF. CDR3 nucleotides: TGTGCCAGCAGTTCCCCCGGGGAAGGCGGACGCGAAAAACTGTTTTTT. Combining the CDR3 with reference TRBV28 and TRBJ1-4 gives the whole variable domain DVKVTQSSRYLVKRTGEKVFLECVQDMDHENMFWYRQDPGLGLRLIYFSYDVKMKEKGDIPEGYSVSREKKERFSLILESASTNQTSMYLCASSSPGEGGREKLFFGSGTQLSVL.

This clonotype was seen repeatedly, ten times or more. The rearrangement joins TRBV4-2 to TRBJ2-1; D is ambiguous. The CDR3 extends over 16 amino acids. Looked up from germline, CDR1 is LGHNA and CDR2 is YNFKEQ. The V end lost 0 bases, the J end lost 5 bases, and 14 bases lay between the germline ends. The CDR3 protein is CASSQEARTTDNEQFF. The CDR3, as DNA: TGTGCCAGCAGCCAAGAGGCGCGCACTACCGACAATGAGCAGTTCTTC.

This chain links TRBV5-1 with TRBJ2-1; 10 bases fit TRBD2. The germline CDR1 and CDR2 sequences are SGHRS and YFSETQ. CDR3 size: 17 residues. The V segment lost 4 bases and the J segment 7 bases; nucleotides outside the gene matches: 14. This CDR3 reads CASSPGLAVYLFNEQFF. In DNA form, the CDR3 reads TGCGCCAGCAGCCCTGGACTAGCGGTCTATCTTTTTAATGAGCAGTTCTTC.

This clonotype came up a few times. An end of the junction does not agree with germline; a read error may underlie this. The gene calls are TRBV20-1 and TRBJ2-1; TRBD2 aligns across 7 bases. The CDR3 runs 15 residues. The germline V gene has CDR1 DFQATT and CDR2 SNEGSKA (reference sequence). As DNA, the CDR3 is TGCAGTGCCAGAAAAGCGGGAAGCTCCCACAATGAGCAGTTCTTC. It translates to CSARKAGSSHNEQFF.

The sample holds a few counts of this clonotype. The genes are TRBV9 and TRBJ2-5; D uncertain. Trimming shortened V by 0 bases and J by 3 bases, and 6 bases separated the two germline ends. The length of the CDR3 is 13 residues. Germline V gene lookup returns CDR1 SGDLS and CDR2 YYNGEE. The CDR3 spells CASSVDPKETQYF. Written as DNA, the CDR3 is TGTGCCAGCAGCGTAGACCCCAAAGAGACCCAGTACTTC.

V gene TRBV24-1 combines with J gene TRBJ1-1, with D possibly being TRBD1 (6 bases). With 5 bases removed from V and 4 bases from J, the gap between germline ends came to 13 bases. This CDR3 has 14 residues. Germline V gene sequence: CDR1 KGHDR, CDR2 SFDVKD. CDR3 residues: CATSAGASGTEAFF. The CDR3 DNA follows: TGTGCCACCAGTGCAGGGGCATCAGGCACTGAAGCTTTCTTT.

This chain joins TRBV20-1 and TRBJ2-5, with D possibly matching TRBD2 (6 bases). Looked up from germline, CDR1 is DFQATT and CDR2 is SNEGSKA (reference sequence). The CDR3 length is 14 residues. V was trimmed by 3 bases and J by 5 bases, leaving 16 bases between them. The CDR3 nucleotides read TGCAGTGCTAGTAACGGACTAATAGGGGAGACCCAGTACTTC. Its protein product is CSASNGLIGETQYF.

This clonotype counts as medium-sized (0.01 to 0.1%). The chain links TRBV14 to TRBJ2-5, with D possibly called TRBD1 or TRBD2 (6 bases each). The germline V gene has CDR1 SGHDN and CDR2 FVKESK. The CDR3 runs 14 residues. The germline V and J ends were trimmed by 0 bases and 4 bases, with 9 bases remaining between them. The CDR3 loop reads CASSQDGGGETQYF. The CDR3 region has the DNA TGTGCCAGCAGCCAAGATGGAGGGGGAGAGACCCAGTACTTC.

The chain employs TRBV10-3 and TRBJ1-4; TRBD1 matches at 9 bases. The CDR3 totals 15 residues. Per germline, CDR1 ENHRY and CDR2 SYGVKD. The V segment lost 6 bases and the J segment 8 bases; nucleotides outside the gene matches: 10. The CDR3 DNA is TGTGCCATCAGAAGCGGGACAGGGCCTCGCGAAAAACTGTTTTTT. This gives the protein CAIRSGTGPREKLFF.

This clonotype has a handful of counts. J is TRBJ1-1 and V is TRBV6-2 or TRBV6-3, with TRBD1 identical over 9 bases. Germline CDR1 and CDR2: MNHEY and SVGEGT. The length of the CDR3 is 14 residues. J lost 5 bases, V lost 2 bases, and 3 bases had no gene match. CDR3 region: CASSYTGGSTEAFF. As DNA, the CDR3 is TGTGCCAGCAGTTACACAGGGGGCAGTACTGAAGCTTTCTTT.

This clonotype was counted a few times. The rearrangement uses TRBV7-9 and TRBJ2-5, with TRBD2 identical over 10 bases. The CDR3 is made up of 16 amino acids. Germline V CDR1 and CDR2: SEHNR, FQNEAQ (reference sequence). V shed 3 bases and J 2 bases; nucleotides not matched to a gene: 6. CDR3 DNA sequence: TGTGCCAGCAGCTTCCGTAGCGGGGGGCCGCAAGAGACCCAGTACTTC. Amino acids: CASSFRSGGPQETQYF.

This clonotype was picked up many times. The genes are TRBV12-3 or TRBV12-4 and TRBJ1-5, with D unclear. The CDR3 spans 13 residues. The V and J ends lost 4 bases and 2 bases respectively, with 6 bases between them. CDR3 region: CASSSPGNQPQHF. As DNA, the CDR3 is TGTGCCAGCAGTTCTCCTGGCAATCAGCCCCAGCATTTT.

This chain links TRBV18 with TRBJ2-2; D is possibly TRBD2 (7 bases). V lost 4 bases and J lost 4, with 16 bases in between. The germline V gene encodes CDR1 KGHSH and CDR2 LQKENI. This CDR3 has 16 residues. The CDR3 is CASSLAGRGATGELFF. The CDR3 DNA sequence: TGTGCCAGCTCACTCGCAGGCCGGGGGGCCACCGGGGAGCTGTTTTTT.

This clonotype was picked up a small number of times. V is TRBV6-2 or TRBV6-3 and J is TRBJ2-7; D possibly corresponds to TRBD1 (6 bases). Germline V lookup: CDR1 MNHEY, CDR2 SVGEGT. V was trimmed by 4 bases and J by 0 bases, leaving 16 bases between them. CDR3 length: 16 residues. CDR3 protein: CASSWDDRRSSYEQYF. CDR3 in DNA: TGTGCCAGCAGTTGGGACGACAGGAGGAGCTCCTACGAGCAGTACTTC.